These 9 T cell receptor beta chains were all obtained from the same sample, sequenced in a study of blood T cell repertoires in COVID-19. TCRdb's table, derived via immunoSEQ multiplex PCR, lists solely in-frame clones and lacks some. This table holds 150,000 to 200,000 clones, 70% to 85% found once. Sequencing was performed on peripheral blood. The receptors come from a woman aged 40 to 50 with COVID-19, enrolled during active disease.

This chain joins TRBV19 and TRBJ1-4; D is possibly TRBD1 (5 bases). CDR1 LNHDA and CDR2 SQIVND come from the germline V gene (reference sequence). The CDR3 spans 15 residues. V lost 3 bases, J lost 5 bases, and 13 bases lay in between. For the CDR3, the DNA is TGTGCCAGTAGTATGCGGGACCAGGCGAATGAAAAACTGTTTTTT. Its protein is CASSMRDQANEKLFF.

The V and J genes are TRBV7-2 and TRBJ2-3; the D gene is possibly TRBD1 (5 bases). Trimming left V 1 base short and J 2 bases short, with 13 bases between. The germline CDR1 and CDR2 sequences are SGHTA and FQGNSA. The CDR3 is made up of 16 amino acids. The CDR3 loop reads CASSLGQTFFTDTQYF. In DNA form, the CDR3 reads TGTGCCAGCAGCTTAGGACAGACCTTTTTCACAGATACGCAGTATTTT.

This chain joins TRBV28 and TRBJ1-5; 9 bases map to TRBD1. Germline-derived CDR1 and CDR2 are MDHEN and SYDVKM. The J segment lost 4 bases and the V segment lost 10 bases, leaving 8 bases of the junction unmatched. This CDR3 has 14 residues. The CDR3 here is CAILGTGLNQPQHF. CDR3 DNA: TGTGCCATCCTGGGGACAGGGTTAAATCAGCCCCAGCATTTT.

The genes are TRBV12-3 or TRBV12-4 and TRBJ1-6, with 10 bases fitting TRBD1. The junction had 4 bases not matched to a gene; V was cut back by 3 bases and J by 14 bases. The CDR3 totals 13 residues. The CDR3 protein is CASSFGTGESLHF. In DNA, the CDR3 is TGTGCCAGCAGTTTCGGGACAGGGGAGTCCCTCCACTTT.

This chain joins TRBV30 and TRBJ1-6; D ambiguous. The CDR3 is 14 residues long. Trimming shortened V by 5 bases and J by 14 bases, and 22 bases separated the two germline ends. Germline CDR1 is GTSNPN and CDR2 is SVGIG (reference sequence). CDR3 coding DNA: TGTGCCTGGCAGAGGATACCCCAAGGAATGTCCCTCCACTTT. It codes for CAWQRIPQGMSLHF.

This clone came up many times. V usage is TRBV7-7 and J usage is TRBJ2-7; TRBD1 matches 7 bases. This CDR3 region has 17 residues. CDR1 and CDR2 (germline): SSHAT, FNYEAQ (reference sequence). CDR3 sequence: CASSSKLRDRDFYEQYV. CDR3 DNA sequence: TGTGCTAGCAGCTCCAAGCTCCGGGACAGAGACTTCTACGAGCAGTACGTC.

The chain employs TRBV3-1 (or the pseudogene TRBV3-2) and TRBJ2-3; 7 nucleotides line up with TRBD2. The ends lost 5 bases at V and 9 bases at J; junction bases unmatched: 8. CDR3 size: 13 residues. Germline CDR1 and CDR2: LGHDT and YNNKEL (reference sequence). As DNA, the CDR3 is TGTGCCAGCAGCACAAGGGGAGGGAACACGCAGTATTTT. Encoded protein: CASSTRGGNTQYF.

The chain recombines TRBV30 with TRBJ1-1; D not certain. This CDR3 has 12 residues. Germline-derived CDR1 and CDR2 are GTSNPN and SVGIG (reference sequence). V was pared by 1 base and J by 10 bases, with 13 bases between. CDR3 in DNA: TGTGCCTGGAGTGCAACACACCTTATAGCTTTCTTT. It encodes CAWSATHLIAFF.

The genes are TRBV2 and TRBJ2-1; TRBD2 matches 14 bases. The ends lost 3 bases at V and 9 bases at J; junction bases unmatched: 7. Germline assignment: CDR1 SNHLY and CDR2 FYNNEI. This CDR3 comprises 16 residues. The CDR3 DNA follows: TGTGCCAGCAGTGACCCGACTAGCGGGAGGGCCTGTGAGCAGTTCTTC. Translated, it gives CASSDPTSGRACEQFF.